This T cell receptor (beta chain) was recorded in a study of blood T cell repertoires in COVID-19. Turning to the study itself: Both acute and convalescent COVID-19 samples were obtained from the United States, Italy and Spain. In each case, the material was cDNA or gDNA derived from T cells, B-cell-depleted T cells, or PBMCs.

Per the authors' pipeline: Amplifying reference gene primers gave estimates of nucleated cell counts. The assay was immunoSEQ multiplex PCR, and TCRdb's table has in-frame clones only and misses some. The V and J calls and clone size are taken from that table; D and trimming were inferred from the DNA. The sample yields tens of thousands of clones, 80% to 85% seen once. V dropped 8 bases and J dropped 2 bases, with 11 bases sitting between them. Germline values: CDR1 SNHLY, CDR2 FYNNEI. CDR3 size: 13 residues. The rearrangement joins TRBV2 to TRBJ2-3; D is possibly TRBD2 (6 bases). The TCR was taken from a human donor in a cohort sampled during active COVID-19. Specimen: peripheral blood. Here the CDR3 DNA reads TGTGCCAGCCGGCGGGGAACCACAGATACGCAGTATTTT. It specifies CASRRGTTDTQYF.